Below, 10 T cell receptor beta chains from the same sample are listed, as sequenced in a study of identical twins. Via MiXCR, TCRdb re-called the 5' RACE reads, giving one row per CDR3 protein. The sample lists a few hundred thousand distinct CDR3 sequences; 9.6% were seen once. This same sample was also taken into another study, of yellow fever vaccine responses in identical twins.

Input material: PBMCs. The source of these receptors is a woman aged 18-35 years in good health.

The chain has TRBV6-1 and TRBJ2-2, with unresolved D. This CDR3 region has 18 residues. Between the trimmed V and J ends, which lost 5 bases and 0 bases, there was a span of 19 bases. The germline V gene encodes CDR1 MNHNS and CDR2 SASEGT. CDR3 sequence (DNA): TGTGCCAGCAGTCGATTAGGGAAGGCGTTGGCGAACACCGGGGAGCTGTTTTTT. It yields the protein CASSRLGKALANTGELFF.

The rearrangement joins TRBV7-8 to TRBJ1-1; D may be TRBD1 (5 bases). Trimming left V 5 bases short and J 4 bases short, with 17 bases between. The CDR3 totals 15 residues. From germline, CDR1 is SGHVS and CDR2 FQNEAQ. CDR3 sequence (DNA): TGTGCCAGCAGCGACGGTAGGGGAGAGCGCACTGAAGCTTTCTTT. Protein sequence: CASSDGRGERTEAFF.

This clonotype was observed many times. The CDR3 reads CASSPRVGRTGELFF. The CDR3 nucleotides are TGTGCCAGCAGTCCGAGGGTGGGGAGAACCGGGGAGCTGTTTTTT. V gene TRBV12-3 or TRBV12-4 combines with J gene TRBJ2-2, with D tentatively TRBD2 (5 bases). V dropped 5 bases and J dropped 5 bases, with 15 bases sitting between them. The CDR3 is 15 amino acids.

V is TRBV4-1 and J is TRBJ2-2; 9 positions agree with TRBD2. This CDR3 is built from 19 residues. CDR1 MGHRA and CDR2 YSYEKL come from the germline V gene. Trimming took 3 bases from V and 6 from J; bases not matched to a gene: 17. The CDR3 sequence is CASSHAGGGRGNQAGELFF. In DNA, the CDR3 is TGCGCCAGCAGCCACGCTGGGGGCGGGAGGGGAAATCAAGCCGGGGAGCTGTTTTTT.

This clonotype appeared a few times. In nucleotides, the CDR3 is TGCAGTGCTAGCGACCCGCGGGGGGGGGACACTGAAGCTTTCTTT. Translating gives CSASDPRGGDTEAFF. The V gene is TRBV20-1, the J gene TRBJ1-1; tentatively, D is TRBD1 (5 bases). Deletions cut 3 bases from V and 3 bases from J, with 17 bases between. CDR1 is DFQATT and CDR2 is SNEGSKA in the germline V gene (reference sequence). There are 15 residues in the CDR3.

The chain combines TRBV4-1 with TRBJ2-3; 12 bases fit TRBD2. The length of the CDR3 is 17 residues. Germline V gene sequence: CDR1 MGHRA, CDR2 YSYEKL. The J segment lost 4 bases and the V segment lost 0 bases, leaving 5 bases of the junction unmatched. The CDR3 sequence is CASSQEGPSGRADTQYF. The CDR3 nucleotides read TGCGCCAGCAGCCAAGAGGGGCCTAGCGGGAGGGCAGATACGCAGTATTTT.

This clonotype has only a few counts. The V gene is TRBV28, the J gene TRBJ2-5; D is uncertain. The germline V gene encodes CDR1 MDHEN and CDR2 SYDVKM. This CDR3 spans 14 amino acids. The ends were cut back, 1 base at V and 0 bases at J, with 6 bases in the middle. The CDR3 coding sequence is TGTGCCAGCAGTTTATACGGGTACCAAGAGACCCAGTACTTC. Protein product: CASSLYGYQETQYF.

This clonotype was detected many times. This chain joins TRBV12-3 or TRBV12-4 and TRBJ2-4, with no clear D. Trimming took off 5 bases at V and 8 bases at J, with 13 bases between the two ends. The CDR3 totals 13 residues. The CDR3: CASSPIAKHIQYF. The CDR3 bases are TGTGCCAGCAGTCCAATCGCGAAGCACATTCAGTACTTC.

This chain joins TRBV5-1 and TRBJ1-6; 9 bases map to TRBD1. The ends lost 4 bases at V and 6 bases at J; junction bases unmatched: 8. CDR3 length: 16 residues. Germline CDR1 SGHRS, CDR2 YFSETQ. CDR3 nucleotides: TGCGCCAGCAGCACGAAAGAGGGACAGGGTAATTCACCCCTCCACTTT. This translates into CASSTKEGQGNSPLHF.

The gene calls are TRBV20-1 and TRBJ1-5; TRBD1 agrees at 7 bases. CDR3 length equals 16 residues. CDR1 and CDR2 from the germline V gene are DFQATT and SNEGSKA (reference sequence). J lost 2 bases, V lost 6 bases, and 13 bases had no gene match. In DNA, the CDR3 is TGCAGTGCCCAGATTGGGGACAGAGGACGCAATCAGCCCCAGCATTTT. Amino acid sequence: CSAQIGDRGRNQPQHF.